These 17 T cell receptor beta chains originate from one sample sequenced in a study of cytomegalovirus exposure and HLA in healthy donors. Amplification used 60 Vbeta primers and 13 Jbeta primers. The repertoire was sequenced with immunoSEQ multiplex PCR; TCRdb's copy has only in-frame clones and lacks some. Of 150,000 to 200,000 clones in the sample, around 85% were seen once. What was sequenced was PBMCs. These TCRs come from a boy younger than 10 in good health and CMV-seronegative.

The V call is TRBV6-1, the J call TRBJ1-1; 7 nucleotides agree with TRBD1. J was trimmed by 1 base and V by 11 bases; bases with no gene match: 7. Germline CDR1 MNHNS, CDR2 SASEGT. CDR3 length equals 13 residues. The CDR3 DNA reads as TGTGCCTCCAGGGGACAGCAGAACACTGAAGCTTTCTTT. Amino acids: CASRGQQNTEAFF.

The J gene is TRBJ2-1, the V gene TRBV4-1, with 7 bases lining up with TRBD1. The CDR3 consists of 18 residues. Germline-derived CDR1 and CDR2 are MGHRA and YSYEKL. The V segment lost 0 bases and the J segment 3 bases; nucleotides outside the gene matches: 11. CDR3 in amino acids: CASSQDVGDSHLYNEQFF. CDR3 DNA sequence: TGCGCCAGCAGCCAAGATGTTGGGGACAGCCACCTCTACAATGAGCAGTTCTTC.

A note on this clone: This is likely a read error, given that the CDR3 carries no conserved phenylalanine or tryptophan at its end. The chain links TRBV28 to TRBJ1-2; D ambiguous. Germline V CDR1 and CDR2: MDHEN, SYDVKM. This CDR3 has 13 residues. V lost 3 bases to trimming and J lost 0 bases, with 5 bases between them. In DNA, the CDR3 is TGTGCCAGCAGTTTCACTTCTAACTATGGCTACACCCTC. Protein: CASSFTSNYGYTL.

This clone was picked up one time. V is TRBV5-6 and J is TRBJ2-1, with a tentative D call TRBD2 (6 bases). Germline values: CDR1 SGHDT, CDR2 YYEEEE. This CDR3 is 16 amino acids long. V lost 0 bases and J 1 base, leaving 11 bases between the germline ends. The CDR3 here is CASSLGLGISYNEQFF. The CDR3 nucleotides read TGTGCCAGCAGCTTGGGACTAGGGATTTCCTACAATGAGCAGTTCTTC. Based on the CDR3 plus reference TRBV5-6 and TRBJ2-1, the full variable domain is DAGVTQSPTHLIKTRGQQVTLRCSPKSGHDTVSWYQQALGQGPQFIFQYYEEEERQRGNFPDRFSGHQFPNYSSELNVNALLLGDSALYLCASSLGLGISYNEQFFGPGTRLTVL.

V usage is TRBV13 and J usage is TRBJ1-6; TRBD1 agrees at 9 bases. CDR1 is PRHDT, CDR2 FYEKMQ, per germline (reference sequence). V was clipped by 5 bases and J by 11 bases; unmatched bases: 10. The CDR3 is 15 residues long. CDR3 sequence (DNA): TGTGCCAGCAGCCTACCCGGGACAGGGTCGCCACCCCTCCACTTT. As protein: CASSLPGTGSPPLHF.

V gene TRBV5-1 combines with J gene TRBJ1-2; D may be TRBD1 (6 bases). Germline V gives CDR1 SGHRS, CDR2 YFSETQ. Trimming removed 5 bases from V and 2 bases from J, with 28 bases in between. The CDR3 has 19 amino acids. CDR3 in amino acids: CASRKGVQLVETPNYGYTF. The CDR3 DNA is TGCGCCAGCAGAAAGGGGGTCCAGTTGGTGGAGACGCCCAACTATGGCTACACCTTC.

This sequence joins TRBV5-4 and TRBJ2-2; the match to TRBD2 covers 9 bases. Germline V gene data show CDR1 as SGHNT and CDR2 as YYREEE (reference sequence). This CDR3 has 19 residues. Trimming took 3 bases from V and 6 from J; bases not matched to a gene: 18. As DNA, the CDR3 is TGTGCCAGCAGCTCTAAGGCTAGCGGGGCACGGACTGGCGCCGGGGAGCTGTTTTTT. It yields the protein CASSSKASGARTGAGELFF. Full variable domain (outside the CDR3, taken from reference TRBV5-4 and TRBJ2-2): ETGVTQSPTHLIKTRGQQVTLRCSSQSGHNTVSWYQQALGQGPQFIFQYYREEENGRGNFPPRFSGLQFPNYSSELNVNALELDDSALYLCASSSKASGARTGAGELFFGEGSRLTVL.

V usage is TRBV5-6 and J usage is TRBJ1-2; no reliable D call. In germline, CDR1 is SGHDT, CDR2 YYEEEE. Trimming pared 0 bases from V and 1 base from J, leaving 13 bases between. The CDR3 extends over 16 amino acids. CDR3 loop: CASSLARRIINYGYTF. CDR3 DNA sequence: TGTGCCAGCAGCTTGGCCCGGAGGATCATTAACTATGGCTACACCTTC.

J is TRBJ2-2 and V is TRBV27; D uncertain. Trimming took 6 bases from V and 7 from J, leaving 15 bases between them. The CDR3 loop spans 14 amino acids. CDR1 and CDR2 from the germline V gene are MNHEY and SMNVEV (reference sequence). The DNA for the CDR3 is TGTGCCAGCAGCCCACAAACCCTCAACGGGGAGCTGTTTTTT. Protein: CASSPQTLNGELFF.

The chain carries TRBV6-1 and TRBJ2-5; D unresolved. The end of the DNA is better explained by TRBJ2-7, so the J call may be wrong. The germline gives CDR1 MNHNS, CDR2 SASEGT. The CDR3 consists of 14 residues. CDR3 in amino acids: CASSVRQVSYEQYF. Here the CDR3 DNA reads TGTGCCAGCAGCGTACGGCAGGTCTCCTACGAGCAGTACTTC.

Written as DNA, the CDR3 is TGCAGTGCTGGGGACTTCAATGAGCAGTTCTTC. It yields the protein CSAGDFNEQFF. This chain uses TRBV20-1 with TRBJ2-1; D is perhaps TRBD2 (6 bases). Germline V gene data show CDR1 as DFQATT and CDR2 as SNEGSKA (reference sequence). Trimming took 5 bases from V and 6 from J, leaving 8 bases between them. The CDR3 extends over 11 amino acids.

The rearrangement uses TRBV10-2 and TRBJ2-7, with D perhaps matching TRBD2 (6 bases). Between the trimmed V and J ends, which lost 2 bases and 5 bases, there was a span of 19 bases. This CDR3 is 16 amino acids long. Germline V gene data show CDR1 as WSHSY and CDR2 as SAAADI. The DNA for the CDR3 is TGCGCCAGCAGTGAGACGGGGCTAGCGAAACGCGACGAGCAGTACTTC. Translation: CASSETGLAKRDEQYF.

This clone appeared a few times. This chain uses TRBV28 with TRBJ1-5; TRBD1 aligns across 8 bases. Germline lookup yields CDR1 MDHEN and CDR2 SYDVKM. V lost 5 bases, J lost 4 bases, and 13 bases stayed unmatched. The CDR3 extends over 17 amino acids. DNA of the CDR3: TGTGCCAGCAGTACCCGGGTCGGGACAGGCATTAATCAGCCCCAGCATTTT. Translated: CASSTRVGTGINQPQHF.

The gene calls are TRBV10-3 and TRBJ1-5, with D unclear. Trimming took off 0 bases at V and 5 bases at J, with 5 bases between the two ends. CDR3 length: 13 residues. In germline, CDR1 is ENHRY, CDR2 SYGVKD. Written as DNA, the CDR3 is TGTGCCATCAGTGAGTCAGAGGATCAGCCCCAGCATTTT. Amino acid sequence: CAISESEDQPQHF.

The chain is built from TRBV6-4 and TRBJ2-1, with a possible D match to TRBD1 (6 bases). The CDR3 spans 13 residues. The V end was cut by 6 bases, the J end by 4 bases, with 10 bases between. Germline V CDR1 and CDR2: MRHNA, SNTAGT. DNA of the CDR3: TGTGCCAGCAGCATGGACAGTTACAATGAGCAGTTCTTC. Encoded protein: CASSMDSYNEQFF.

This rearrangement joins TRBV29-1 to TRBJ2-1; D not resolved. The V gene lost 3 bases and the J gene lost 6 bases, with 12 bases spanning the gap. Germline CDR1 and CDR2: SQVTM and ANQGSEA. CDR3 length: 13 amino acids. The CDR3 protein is CSVEKVGVNEQFF. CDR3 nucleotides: TGCAGCGTTGAGAAGGTAGGAGTCAATGAGCAGTTCTTC.

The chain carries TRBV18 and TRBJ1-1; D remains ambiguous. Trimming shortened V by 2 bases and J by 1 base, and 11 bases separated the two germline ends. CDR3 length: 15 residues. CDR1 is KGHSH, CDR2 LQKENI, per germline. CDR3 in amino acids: CASSPGDLKNTEAFF. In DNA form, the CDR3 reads TGTGCCAGCTCACCAGGAGATTTGAAGAACACTGAAGCTTTCTTT.